This is a list of T cell receptor beta chains from one sample in a study of graft-versus-host responses after intestinal transplantation. Measured with immunoSEQ multiplex PCR; TCRdb has only the in-frame clones, and not every one. The sample shows tens of thousands of clones, 90% to 95% of them seen only once. These receptors lack a known antigen. The source material was unstimulated CD8+ T cells sorted from spleen or lymph node cells, sampled before intestinal transplant. The receptors derive from a human donor who received an intestinal transplant. Both conserved end residues are part of each CDR3. D genes are given only for firm matches. Clone size is not always given. Where it is, it says once, few, many or a class for expanded clones.

-	TRBD2	TRBJ2-5	TRBV5-6	TGTGCCAGCAGCTTGGGGTTACTAGCGCAAGAGACCCAGTACTTC	CASSLGLLAQETQYF
-	-	TRBJ2-5	TRBV6-5	TGTGCCAGCAGTTACCGGTGGGGGGAGGAGACCCAGTACTTC	CASSYRWGEETQYF
-	TRBD1	TRBJ2-7	TRBV27	TGTGCCAGCAGTTGGGACAGGGGGTACGAGCAGTACTTC	CASSWDRGYEQYF
-	TRBD1	TRBJ2-7	TRBV7-8	TGTGCCAGCAGCTTAGAAGGTGGGACAGGGACCTACGAGCAGTACTTC	CASSLEGGTGTYEQYF
-	-	TRBJ2-5	TRBV10-3	TGTGCCATCAGTGAGGGGGACGGATTACAAGAGACCCAGTACTTC	CAISEGDGLQETQYF
-	-	TRBJ2-1	TRBV4-1	TGCGCCAGCAGCCAAGATTTAGGGGGAGCAGGCAATGAGCAGTTCTTC	CASSQDLGGAGNEQFF
-	TRBD2	TRBJ2-1	TRBV28	TGTGCCAGCACGACGGGAGGGCGCAATGAGCAGTTCTTC	CASTTGGRNEQFF
-	-	TRBJ1-5	TRBV21-1	TGTGCCAGCAGCAAAGAGGGGAGGGTTCAGCCCCAGCATTTT	CASSKEGRVQPQHF
-	-	TRBJ2-7	TRBV27	TGTGCCAGCAGTTTTGAGTGGCACGCCGGCAAGAGCTCCTACGAGCAGTACTTC	CASSFEWHAGKSSYEQYF
once	-	TRBJ1-2	TRBV11-2	TGTGCCAGCAGCTCACCGAAGGGGCCGGGCGACTATGGCTACACCTTC	CASSSPKGPGDYGYTF
-	-	TRBJ2-3	TRBV5-8	TGTGCCGGCGCACTACCGCTCCCTTATACGCAGTATTTT	CAGALPLPYTQYF
-	TRBD1	TRBJ1-3	TRBV2	TGTGCCAGCACCTCGGACAGGGCTCTAACTTGGAACACCATATATTTT	CASTSDRALTWNTIYF
-	TRBD1	TRBJ2-1	TRBV4-2	TGTGCCAGCAGCCAAGATTTAGCGGGGACAGGGGCTTACAATGAGCAGTTCTTC	CASSQDLAGTGAYNEQFF
-	-	TRBJ1-4	TRBV4-1	TGCGCCAGCAGCCAAGACCCCCGGAATCCTGCAACTAATGAAAAACTGTTTTTT	CASSQDPRNPATNEKLFF
-	-	TRBJ1-1	TRBV5-6	TGTGCCAGCAGCTTGATCAACACTGAAGCTTTCTTT	CASSLINTEAFF
-	-	TRBJ1-6	TRBV30	TGTGCCTGGAGGTACGGGGGAGGACCCCTCCACTTT	CAWRYGGGPLHF
-	-	TRBJ2-1	TRBV7-6	TGTGCCAGCAGCTTAGCGCCAGCGCCCTTGTACAATGAGCAGTTCTTC	CASSLAPAPLYNEQFF
-	-	TRBJ2-5	TRBV7-9	TGTGCCAGCAGCTTATGGCCTCGGTTAGATAAGTACCAAGAGACCCAGTACTTC	CASSLWPRLDKYQETQYF
once	-	TRBJ1-1	TRBV5-6	TGTGCCAGCAGCCCAAACCCGGGAGCCACTGAAGCTTTCTTT	CASSPNPGATEAFF
-	-	TRBJ1-1	TRBV5-1	TGCGCCAGCAGCTTGTACGGTGAAGCTTTCTTT	CASSLYGEAFF
once	-	TRBJ2-7	TRBV7-9	TGTGCCAGCAGCTCTATGCAGCCTCACCCAGGGGGGTTCTACGAGCAGTACTTC	CASSSMQPHPGGFYEQYF
-	-	TRBJ2-7	TRBV6-5	TGTGCCAGCAGAAGGGACTCATCCTACGAGCAGTACTTC	CASRRDSSYEQYF
-	TRBD2	TRBJ2-1	TRBV16	TGTGCCAGCAGCTTGGCTAGCGGGAGGGCGTTCTTC	CASSLASGRAFF
-	-	TRBJ2-1	TRBV7-8	TGTGCCAGCAGCTTTTTCGGTGGGGATCCATATGAGCAGTTCTTC	CASSFFGGDPYEQFF
-	TRBD1	TRBJ2-7	TRBV23-1	TGCGCCAGCAACCGGGACAGGTCTCCATTCGGTCCTTACGAGCAGTACTTC	CASNRDRSPFGPYEQYF
-	-	TRBJ2-7	TRBV11-2	TGTGCCAGCAGCTTCTTCAGGGGAAACTACGAGCAGTACTTC	CASSFFRGNYEQYF
once	-	TRBJ1-2	TRBV7-8	TGTGCCAGCAGCTTAAACCGGGACCGAAGATATGGCTACACCTTC	CASSLNRDRRYGYTF
-	TRBD1	TRBJ2-7	TRBV7-9	TGTGCCAGCAGCTTAGATACGGGACAGGGGCGCTACGAGCAGTACTTC	CASSLDTGQGRYEQYF
-	-	TRBJ2-3	TRBV7-9	TGTGCCAGCAGCCCCCCGTGGAGCACAGATACGCAGTATTTT	CASSPPWSTDTQYF
-	TRBD1	TRBJ2-1	TRBV27	TGTGCCAGCAGTTGGGGGACAGGGGGCCGAAATGAGCAGTTCTTC	CASSWGTGGRNEQFF
once	TRBD2	TRBJ2-5	TRBV23-1	TGCGCCAGCAGTCCAGTAGCGGGAGCCTCAGAGACCCAGTACTTC	CASSPVAGASETQYF
-	-	TRBJ2-2	TRBV19	TGTGCCAGTAGTATAGATCTAACGGGGCAGGGCCTGTTGAACACCGGGGAGCTGTTTTTT	CASSIDLTGQGLLNTGELFF
-	-	TRBJ2-3	TRBV5-6	TGTGCCAGCAGCTTGGGAGACATCACAGATACGCAGTATTTT	CASSLGDITDTQYF
-	TRBD2	TRBJ2-3	TRBV27	TGTGCCAGCAGTTTATACCTAGCGGGAGGGCCGGGCACAGATACGCAGTATTTT	CASSLYLAGGPGTDTQYF
-	TRBD1	TRBJ2-7	TRBV28	TGTGCCAGCAGAAAGACAGGGGGCCTCGAGCAGTACTTC	CASRKTGGLEQYF
-	TRBD2	TRBJ2-1	TRBV5-6	TGTGCCAGCAGCGAGGCGGGGGAGATTTGGGGTGAGCAGTTCTTC	CASSEAGEIWGEQFF
-	-	TRBJ1-6	TRBV15	TGTGCCACCAGCAGAGCAGGGGATGGATCACCCCTCCACTTT	CATSRAGDGSPLHF
-	-	TRBJ1-1	TRBV28	TGTGCCAGCAGTTCCCCCCCTGGGGGGTGGGACACTGAAGCTTTCTTT	CASSSPPGGWDTEAFF
-	TRBD1	TRBJ2-1	TRBV5-1	TGCGCCAGCAGCTTGGCCAGTGCAGGGGGCACCGATATCCGTTACAATGAGCAGTTCTTC	CASSLASAGGTDIRYNEQFF
-	TRBD1	TRBJ2-5	TRBV27	TGTGCCAGCAGTATCCCTAGACAGGGGGCGAAAGAGACCCAGTACTTC	CASSIPRQGAKETQYF
-	TRBD2	TRBJ2-7	TRBV7-2	TGTGCCAGCAGCCTCGAGGTAGCGGGAAACTACGAGCAGTACTTC	CASSLEVAGNYEQYF